This is a list of T cell receptor beta chains from one sample in a study of T cell responses to AZD1222 COVID-19 vaccine. Produced via immunoSEQ multiplex PCR; TCRdb's table is partial and in-frame only. The sample shows approximately 270,000 clones, approximately 94% of them seen only once. The sequencing used peripheral blood, collected 28 days after the second AZD1222 dose. All receptors derive from an adult who received the AZD1222 COVID-19 vaccine. The CDR3 runs from the conserved cysteine through the conserved F or W. The D gene is left open where the match is weak. Size values are once, few and many counts, or a class for expanded clones, and some rows have none.

d_gene,v_gene,j_gene,abundance,CDR3nt,CDR3aa
.,TRBV27,TRBJ2-2,.,TGTGCCAGCAGAAGGGCGGCGAACACCGGGGAGCTGTTTTTT,CASRRAANTGELFF
.,TRBV28,TRBJ2-5,.,TGTGCCAGCAGTCCCTGGAGTCCCAGTAAAGAGACCCAGTACTTC,CASSPWSPSKETQYF
.,TRBV6-2/TRBV6-3,TRBJ1-1,.,TGTGCCAGCAGCCTGGGACTCCTGAACACTGAAGCTTTCTTT,CASSLGLLNTEAFF
.,TRBV7-9,TRBJ1-6,.,TGTGCCAGCAGCTCATGGACAGATAATTCACCCCTCCACTTT,CASSSWTDNSPLHF
.,TRBV15,TRBJ1-3,.,TGTGCCACCAGCAGAGATCTGAGGGATGCTGGAAACACCATATATTTT,CATSRDLRDAGNTIYF
TRBD1,TRBV5-8,TRBJ1-2,once,TGTGCCAGCAGCCGCGGGACAGGGGTCCTCTATGGCTACACCTTC,CASSRGTGVLYGYTF
TRBD1,TRBV6-1,TRBJ2-7,.,TGTGCCAGCAGTGAAAGGGGGTTTAGGGGACAGCCCACTGGGGAGCAGTACTTC,CASSERGFRGQPTGEQYF
.,TRBV3-1/TRBV3-2,TRBJ1-1,.,TGTGCCAGCAGCTTCGCCGAGGGAAGTCATACTGAAGCTTTCTTT,CASSFAEGSHTEAFF
TRBD2,TRBV9,TRBJ2-7,.,TGTGCCAGCAGCCCGGAGGAAACTAGCGGGATCCTATCCTACGAGCAGTACTTC,CASSPEETSGILSYEQYF
TRBD1,TRBV10-3,TRBJ2-7,.,TGTGCCATCAGTGAGAGGGGACAGGGTGTGTACGAGCAGTACTTC,CAISERGQGVYEQYF
.,TRBV19,TRBJ2-7,.,TGTGCCAGTAGCCGGACAGTCTCCTACGAGCAGTACTTC,CASSRTVSYEQYF
.,TRBV24-1,TRBJ2-2,.,TGTGCCACCAGTAGGACCGGGGAGCTGTTTTTT,CATSRTGELFF
.,TRBV3-1/TRBV3-2,TRBJ2-3,.,TGTGCCAGCAGCCAAGATCCGAGCACAGATACGCAGTATTTT,CASSQDPSTDTQYF
TRBD1,TRBV27,TRBJ1-5,once,TGTGCCAGCAGTATCACCGGGACAGGGGGCGATCAGCCCCAGCATTTT,CASSITGTGGDQPQHF
TRBD2,TRBV6-2/TRBV6-3,TRBJ2-7,.,TGTGCCAGCAGTTACCTTAGCGGGAACTACGAGCAGTACTTC,CASSYLSGNYEQYF
.,TRBV12-3/TRBV12-4,TRBJ1-6,once,TGTGCCAGCAGTTTCAGGGTTAATTCACCCCTCCACTTT,CASSFRVNSPLHF
.,TRBV28,TRBJ1-2,once,TGTGCCAGCAGCCGAGGGGGACCGTCTTATGGCTACACCTTC,CASSRGGPSYGYTF
.,TRBV5-5,TRBJ1-2,.,TGTGCCAGCAGTCCCAGTAACTCAAACTATGGCTACACCTTC,CASSPSNSNYGYTF
.,TRBV11-2,TRBJ2-7,.,TGTGCCAGCAGCCCCGAGTCCGTGCTGAACGAGCAGTACTTC,CASSPESVLNEQYF
.,TRBV9,TRBJ2-7,.,TGTGCCAGCAGCCCTTTCGACACCTACGAGCAGTACTTC,CASSPFDTYEQYF
TRBD1,TRBV18,TRBJ1-1,.,TGTGCCAGCTCGCAATTGACAGGGGAGTTGTCTGAAGCTTTCTTT,CASSQLTGELSEAFF
.,TRBV5-4,TRBJ1-2,.,TGTGCCAGCAGCTTAGGTGGGGTCAACTATGGCTACACCTTC,CASSLGGVNYGYTF
.,TRBV4-2,TRBJ2-1,.,TGTGCCAGCAGCCAAGATGCCCGCGTGGGCTTGCTAGTTGTCTTC,CASSQDARVGLLVVF
.,TRBV24-1,TRBJ1-5,.,TGTGCCACCAGTGCACCCGGGGGTCAGCCCCAGCATTTT,CATSAPGGQPQHF
.,TRBV7-2,TRBJ2-1,once,TGTGCCAGCAGCTTAGGGCCATTGAGCTCCTACAATGAGCAGTTCTTC,CASSLGPLSSYNEQFF
.,TRBV19,TRBJ1-4,.,TGTGCCAGTTGTACTCTGAGGGGAGATAATGAAAAACTGTTTTTT,CASCTLRGDNEKLFF
.,TRBV7-9,TRBJ1-1,.,TGTGCCAGCAGCTTAGTTAACACTGAAGCTTTCTTT,CASSLVNTEAFF
.,TRBV2,TRBJ2-1,.,TGTGCCAGCAGTGAAGCCAGTCCCCTCTACAATGAGCAGTTCTTC,CASSEASPLYNEQFF
.,TRBV7-8,TRBJ1-5,once,TGTGCCAGCAGCTTAGCCAGGGATGGCAATCAGCCCCAGCATTTT,CASSLARDGNQPQHF
.,TRBV29-1,TRBJ1-2,once,TGCAGCGTCCTGGGACGTTTTGGGGATGGCTACACCTTC,CSVLGRFGDGYTF
TRBD2,TRBV14,TRBJ2-2,.,TGTGCCAGCAGACTAGCGGGAGGGATCACCGGGGAGCTGTTTTTT,CASRLAGGITGELFF
.,TRBV9,TRBJ2-7,.,TGTGCCAGCAGCCCCCGGGGAGCGAGACCCTACGAGCAGTACTTC,CASSPRGARPYEQYF
.,TRBV19,TRBJ1-1,.,TGTGCCAGTAGTATCGGGAAGACTGAAGCTTTCTTT,CASSIGKTEAFF
.,TRBV12-3/TRBV12-4,TRBJ1-4,.,TGTGCCAGCAGCCCCCAGGACGGAAAACTGTTTTTT,CASSPQDGKLFF
TRBD2,TRBV11-2,TRBJ2-7,.,TGTGCCAGCAGCTTAGTTCGGGGGGCCTACGAGCAGTACTTC,CASSLVRGAYEQYF
.,TRBV13,TRBJ1-1,.,TGTGCCAGCTGCAGGGACGCTGAAGCTTTCTTT,CASCRDAEAFF
.,TRBV6-5,TRBJ1-4,.,TGTGCCAGCAAAACCGTTGGGGCGGGAGCGGAAAAACTGTTTTTT,CASKTVGAGAEKLFF
TRBD1,TRBV11-2,TRBJ2-7,.,TGTGCCAGCAGCACCGGGACAGGGTCATACGAGCAGTACTTC,CASSTGTGSYEQYF
.,TRBV2,TRBJ2-1,.,TGTGCCAGCAGTGAAGGCCGGGGGCGATACAATGAGCAGTTCTTC,CASSEGRGRYNEQFF
.,TRBV2,TRBJ2-3,once,TGTGCCAGCAGTGAAGGTGGACGTCAGTATTTT,CASSEGGRQYF
.,TRBV23-1,TRBJ1-2,.,TGCGCCAGCAGTCAATCTCTGTATCGTGGCAGGGTTTTTGGCGGCTACACCTTC,CASSQSLYRGRVFGGYTF
.,TRBV28,TRBJ1-2,.,TGTGCCAGCAGGAACGTTTCTGGACCGGGAACTCCTTATGGCTACACCTTC,CASRNVSGPGTPYGYTF
.,TRBV28,TRBJ2-3,.,TGTGCCAGCGAAGAGGCCCTAGGCACAGATACGCAGTATTTT,CASEEALGTDTQYF
.,TRBV10-3,TRBJ1-4,.,TGTGCCATCAGTGAGAAGGGCCCTTGGACTAATGAAAAACTGTTTTTT,CAISEKGPWTNEKLFF
.,TRBV28,TRBJ2-7,.,TGTGCCAGCAGCCGGACCCCAGCCTTCGAGCAGTACTTC,CASSRTPAFEQYF
TRBD1,TRBV28,TRBJ2-3,.,TGTGCCAGCACCTTCAGGGGGTTAAAACGCGCAGATACGCAGTATTTT,CASTFRGLKRADTQYF
.,TRBV5-6,TRBJ1-2,.,TGTGCCAGCAGCGGTGACAGTTTAGCTAACTATGGCTACACCTTC,CASSGDSLANYGYTF